Each of the 16 T cell receptor beta chains below was sequenced from the same sample in a study of control samples from healthy donors and cancer patients. Profiling relied on immunoSEQ multiplex PCR, and the TCRdb table lists in-frame clones only, not all of them. The table shows 30,000 to 40,000 clones, with over 85% occurring only once. The source material was PBMCs. The receptors shown here come from a man aged 35 to 55 with colorectal cancer.

This clone appeared once. The chain joins TRBV27 to TRBJ2-5, with D possibly called TRBD1 or TRBD2 (6 bases each). The ends were cut back, 5 bases at V and 7 bases at J, with 32 bases in the middle. This CDR3 region has 19 residues. CDR1 is MNHEY and CDR2 is SMNVEV in the germline V gene (reference sequence). The CDR3 DNA sequence: TGTGCCAGCAGTGTGTACAGGGACGCTAGGGGGGCATTGGGTGTGACCCAGTACTTC. This codes for CASSVYRDARGALGVTQYF.

This chain links TRBV7-9 with TRBJ2-3, with 10 bases matching TRBD1. The germline CDR1 and CDR2 sequences are SEHNR and FQNEAQ (reference sequence). V gave up 5 bases and J gave up 2 bases; unmatched junction bases: 16. The CDR3 is made up of 19 amino acids. The CDR3 sequence is CASSRLPPRQGAVTDTQYF. The CDR3 bases are TGTGCCAGCAGCCGATTACCCCCACGACAGGGGGCAGTCACAGATACGCAGTATTTT.

V usage is TRBV2 and J usage is TRBJ1-2, with a tentative D call TRBD1 (5 bases). V lost 6 bases and J lost 6, with 11 bases in between. The CDR3 runs 12 residues. Germline lookup yields CDR1 SNHLY and CDR2 FYNNEI. CDR3 residues: CASRRGVDGYTF. DNA of the CDR3: TGTGCCAGCAGAAGGGGCGTGGATGGCTACACCTTC.

V is TRBV6-1 and J is TRBJ2-1; D might be TRBD2 (5 bases). The CDR3 totals 14 residues. Trimming took 3 bases from V and 7 from J, leaving 13 bases between them. The germline CDR1 and CDR2 sequences are MNHNS and SASEGT. Written as DNA, the CDR3 is TGTGCCAGCAGTGACGGCGTTTCGGGAAATGAGCAGTTCTTC. Translation gives CASSDGVSGNEQFF.

The J gene is TRBJ1-2, the V gene TRBV25-1, with a possible D match to TRBD1 (6 bases). Germline CDR1 MGHDK, CDR2 SYGVNS. The length of the CDR3 is 13 residues. The ends were cut back, 2 bases at V and 3 bases at J, with 7 bases in the middle. The chain's CDR3 is CASSEAGDYGYTF. As DNA, the CDR3 is TGTGCCAGCAGTGAAGCAGGGGACTATGGCTACACCTTC.

The CDR3 DNA reads TGTGCCAGCAGTTACGCGGGACAAAGGAACACCGGGGAGCTGTTTTTT. It yields the protein CASSYAGQRNTGELFF. The V call is TRBV6-2 or TRBV6-3, the J call TRBJ2-2, with D perhaps given as TRBD1 or TRBD2 (6 bases each). Germline V gene lookup returns CDR1 MNHEY and CDR2 SVGEGT. The CDR3 contains 16 residues. V lost 2 bases, J lost 1 base, and 11 bases lay in between.

This chain links TRBV5-1 with TRBJ1-6, with a tentative D call TRBD1 (5 bases). Germline values: CDR1 SGHRS, CDR2 YFSETQ. Trimming stripped 0 bases from V and 7 bases from J, with 8 bases between. CDR3 length: 14 amino acids. The CDR3 coding sequence is TGCGCCAGCAGCTTGGGGGACGTAAATTCACCCCTCCACTTT. It is translated as CASSLGDVNSPLHF. Filled out from reference TRBV5-1 and TRBJ1-6, the complete variable domain reads KAGVTQTPRYLIKTRGQQVTLSCSPISGHRSVSWYQQTPGQGLQFLFEYFSETQRNKGNFPGRFSGRQFSNSRSEMNVSTLELGDSALYLCASSLGDVNSPLHFGNGTRLTVT.

This chain joins TRBV19 and TRBJ1-5; D may be TRBD1 (5 bases). Germline CDR1 is LNHDA and CDR2 is SQIVND (reference sequence). V was pared by 5 bases and J by 9 bases, with 14 bases between. The CDR3 is 13 residues long. The CDR3 reads CASSVFSGRPQHF. DNA of the CDR3: TGTGCCAGTAGTGTATTCTCGGGGCGGCCCCAGCATTTT.

The rearrangement joins TRBV10-2 to TRBJ2-1, with D maybe TRBD2 (6 bases). The length of the CDR3 is 13 residues. The V end lost 2 bases, the J end lost 8 bases, and 10 bases lay between the germline ends. Germline loops: CDR1 WSHSY, CDR2 SAAADI. CDR3 in amino acids: CASSELSGDEQFF. The CDR3 DNA reads TGCGCCAGCAGTGAGCTCTCGGGGGATGAGCAGTTCTTC.

This CDR3 is CASSLFFGTSGSGEQYF. The CDR3 region has the DNA TGTGCCAGCAGCTTATTTTTCGGGACTAGTGGCTCTGGCGAGCAGTACTTC. This rearrangement joins TRBV7-8 to TRBJ2-7; the match to TRBD2 covers 8 bases. The CDR3 sequence is 17 residues long. Germline-derived CDR1 and CDR2 are SGHVS and FQNEAQ. J lost 6 bases, V lost 2 bases, and 15 bases had no gene match.

V gene TRBV18 combines with J gene TRBJ1-1, with 8 bases aligning to TRBD1. CDR1 is KGHSH, CDR2 LQKENI, per germline. The CDR3 consists of 15 residues. V shed 5 bases, J shed 3 bases, and the junction held 8 bases outside the gene matches. CDR3 nucleotides: TGTGCCAGCTCATCCCAGACAGGGGAGGACACTGAAGCTTTCTTT. Translating it yields CASSSQTGEDTEAFF.

The rearrangement uses TRBV24-1 and TRBJ1-5; D is perhaps TRBD1 (5 bases). Trimming pared 3 bases from V and 3 bases from J, leaving 11 bases between. This CDR3 has 15 residues. The germline gives CDR1 KGHDR, CDR2 SFDVKD. CDR3 sequence (DNA): TGTGCCACCAGTGATACTAGACAGTTCAATCAGCCCCAGCATTTT. It codes for CATSDTRQFNQPQHF.

This chain links TRBV11-1 with TRBJ2-1; 10 bases map to TRBD1. The CDR3 covers 15 residues. The V gene end was trimmed by 5 bases and the J gene end by 4 bases; junction bases not matched to a gene: 5. Germline V lookup: CDR1 SGHAT, CDR2 FQDESV (reference sequence). This chain's CDR3 is CASSMRQGAYNEQFF. CDR3 in DNA: TGTGCCAGCAGCATGAGACAGGGGGCTTACAATGAGCAGTTCTTC.

This chain uses TRBV3-1 (or the pseudogene TRBV3-2) with TRBJ2-7, with D uncertain. The CDR3 has 16 amino acids. From germline, CDR1 is LGHDT and CDR2 YNNKEL (reference sequence). V was trimmed by 2 bases and J by 1 base, leaving 15 bases between them. In nucleotides, the CDR3 is TGTGCCAGCAGCCAATCTGAGAAACAACAATCCTACGAGCAGTACTTC. Amino acids: CASSQSEKQQSYEQYF.

This sequence joins TRBV5-1 and TRBJ1-6; 8 bases align to TRBD1. This CDR3 has 15 amino acids. The V gene end was trimmed by 4 bases and the J gene end by 11 bases; junction bases not matched to a gene: 11. CDR1 and CDR2 from the germline V gene are SGHRS and YFSETQ. CDR3 protein: CASSLNMGQAAPLHF. The DNA of the CDR3 is TGCGCCAGCAGCCTGAATATGGGACAGGCAGCACCCCTCCACTTT. Variable domain in full (rest from reference TRBV5-1 and TRBJ1-6): KAGVTQTPRYLIKTRGQQVTLSCSPISGHRSVSWYQQTPGQGLQFLFEYFSETQRNKGNFPGRFSGRQFSNSRSEMNVSTLELGDSALYLCASSLNMGQAAPLHFGNGTRLTVT.

The gene calls are TRBV30 and TRBJ2-3; 10 nucleotides line up with TRBD2. The junction had 13 bases not matched to a gene; V was cut back by 2 bases and J by 11 bases. Germline V gives CDR1 GTSNPN, CDR2 SVGIG (reference sequence). The CDR3 has 15 amino acids. CDR3 bases: TGTGCCTGGAGTATTCAGCTAGCGGGGGCCGAGAAGCAGTATTTT. Translation: CAWSIQLAGAEKQYF.